The next 13 T cell receptor beta chains were all read from a single sample in a study of cytomegalovirus exposure and HLA in healthy donors. PCR involved 60 Vbeta and 13 Jbeta primers. Measured with immunoSEQ multiplex PCR; TCRdb has only the in-frame clones, and not every one. The table lists about 120,000 clones, roughly 70% of them singletons. What was sequenced was PBMCs. These receptors were collected from a woman aged 40 to 55 in good health and CMV-seropositive.

This clone was observed once. V and J are TRBV27 and TRBJ2-3; 11 bases fit TRBD2. The CDR3 consists of 15 residues. Germline V CDR1 and CDR2: MNHEY, SMNVEV (reference sequence). Unmatched junction bases numbered 3, after V lost 7 bases and J lost 0 bases. In DNA, the CDR3 is TGTGCCAGCACCGGGACTAGCGGTAGCACAGATACGCAGTATTTT. Residues: CASTGTSGSTDTQYF.

This sequence joins TRBV2 and TRBJ2-2; D is ambiguous. This CDR3 region has 15 residues. V dropped 2 bases and J dropped 5 bases, with 12 bases sitting between them. CDR1 and CDR2 (germline): SNHLY, FYNNEI. In DNA form, the CDR3 reads TGTGCCAGCAGTGAAAGCCCCGCTTGGACCGGGGAGCTGTTTTTT. Encoded protein: CASSESPAWTGELFF.

This chain connects TRBV9 to TRBJ1-2; TRBD1 aligns across 7 bases. CDR3 length: 15 residues. Trimming took 0 bases from V and 5 from J; bases not matched to a gene: 7. Looked up from germline, CDR1 is SGDLS and CDR2 is YYNGEE. CDR3 in amino acids: CASSVELAGGYGYTF. The CDR3 nucleotides read TGTGCCAGCAGCGTAGAATTAGCAGGGGGATATGGCTACACCTTC.

The gene calls are TRBV9 and TRBJ1-4, with D perhaps matching TRBD1 (5 bases). The V end was cut by 3 bases, the J end by 7 bases, with 10 bases between. The V gene's germline CDR1 is SGDLS and CDR2 YYNGEE. CDR3 length: 13 residues. The CDR3 loop reads CASSAAGGEKLFF. Written as DNA, the CDR3 is TGTGCCAGCAGCGCCGCCGGGGGTGAAAAACTGTTTTTT.

The chain combines TRBV19 with TRBJ1-4; 10 bases align to TRBD1. Trimming cost V 7 bases and J 6 bases; bases outside gene matches: 5. Per the germline V gene, CDR1 is LNHDA and CDR2 is SQIVND (reference sequence). The CDR3 totals 14 residues. Here the CDR3 reads CASIRQGAHEKLFF. DNA for the CDR3: TGTGCCAGTATCAGACAGGGGGCTCATGAAAAACTGTTTTTT.

This clone occurred once. The CDR3 sequence is CASSLGTGTGVLNTEAFF. Written as DNA, the CDR3 is TGTGCCAGCAGCTTAGGGACAGGGACAGGGGTTTTGAACACTGAAGCTTTCTTT. The genes are TRBV7-9 and TRBJ1-1; TRBD1 agrees at 10 bases. This CDR3 is built from 18 residues. Germline V lookup: CDR1 SEHNR, CDR2 FQNEAQ (reference sequence). V dropped 1 base and J dropped 0; count of bases not matched to a gene: 8.

This rearrangement joins TRBV27 to TRBJ1-2; D not certain. V gave up 5 bases and J gave up 4 bases, with 14 bases separating them. The CDR3 contains 14 residues. CDR1 MNHEY and CDR2 SMNVEV come from the germline V gene (reference sequence). Here the CDR3 DNA reads TGTGCCAGCAGTCCCTCGAGGGTTAGCTATGGCTACACCTTC. This encodes CASSPSRVSYGYTF.

The chain couples TRBV5-6 to TRBJ2-5; a possible D gene is TRBD1 (5 bases). This CDR3 is 13 amino acids long. Germline-derived CDR1 and CDR2 are SGHDT and YYEEEE. The V and J ends lost 4 bases and 4 bases respectively, with 11 bases between them. The CDR3 DNA is TGTGCCAGCAGCCTACCAGGGTTAGAGACCCAGTACTTC. Protein product: CASSLPGLETQYF. Complete variable domain (other parts from reference TRBV5-6 and TRBJ2-5): DAGVTQSPTHLIKTRGQQVTLRCSPKSGHDTVSWYQQALGQGPQFIFQYYEEEERQRGNFPDRFSGHQFPNYSSELNVNALLLGDSALYLCASSLPGLETQYFGPGTRLLVL.

This clone was picked up a small number of times. The chain joins TRBV9 to TRBJ2-1; 8 bases match TRBD2. Trimming at V came to 4 bases and at J to 0 bases, leaving 6 bases not matched to a gene. The CDR3 covers 16 residues. CDR1 SGDLS and CDR2 YYNGEE come from the germline V gene. This CDR3 reads CASSLSGASSYNEQFF. The CDR3, as DNA: TGTGCCAGCAGCCTTAGCGGGGCTAGCTCCTACAATGAGCAGTTCTTC.

This sequence joins TRBV2 and TRBJ2-1; tentatively, D is TRBD1 (6 bases). Germline-derived CDR1 and CDR2 are SNHLY and FYNNEI. The CDR3 length is 13 residues. The V and J ends lost 4 bases and 10 bases respectively, with 14 bases between them. CDR3 bases: TGTGCCAGCAGTGGAGAAACAGGGAACGAGCAGTTCTTC. Encoded protein: CASSGETGNEQFF.

The chain recombines TRBV9 with TRBJ2-1; unclear D gene. CDR1 is SGDLS and CDR2 is YYNGEE in the germline V gene. The CDR3 runs 11 residues. V lost 3 bases to trimming and J lost 10 bases, with 8 bases between them. The CDR3 region has the DNA TGTGCCAGCAGCGACCCCCAGGAGCAGTTCTTC. Translated, it gives CASSDPQEQFF.

The chain recombines TRBV6-4 with TRBJ1-1, with D hard to call. Germline-derived CDR1 and CDR2 are MRHNA and SNTAGT. The CDR3 is 19 residues long. Deletions cut 0 bases from V and 0 bases from J, with 20 bases between. The CDR3 sequence: CASSDSPPGPEGMNTEAFF. DNA for the CDR3: TGTGCCAGCAGTGACTCCCCACCGGGCCCAGAGGGAATGAACACTGAAGCTTTCTTT.

The chain links TRBV29-1 to TRBJ1-4; no clear D. V lost 7 bases and J 8 bases, leaving 20 bases between the germline ends. CDR1 SQVTM and CDR2 ANQGSEA come from the germline V gene. The CDR3 is made up of 14 amino acids. The CDR3 DNA follows: TGCAGCGGGCGGGATAACTCCCTAGGGGAAAAACTGTTTTTT. Residues: CSGRDNSLGEKLFF.